Shown below are 20 T cell receptor beta chains from a single sample sequenced in a study of blood T cell repertoires in COVID-19. The protocol was immunoSEQ multiplex PCR, while the TCRdb copy is restricted to in-frame clones and leaves out a portion. The data contain 90,000 to 130,000 clones, 82% of them seen just once; the ten biggest clones take up approximately 15%. Sample: peripheral blood. The receptors were gathered from a woman aged 55-69 years with acute or convalescent COVID-19.

V gene TRBV5-5 combines with J gene TRBJ2-2, with D possibly being TRBD1 (5 bases). Germline V gene data show CDR1 as SGHKS and CDR2 as YYEKEE (reference sequence). Trimming took off 5 bases at V and 0 bases at J, with 8 bases between the two ends. This CDR3 contains 14 residues. The CDR3 DNA reads as TGTGCCAGCAGGACAGTATCGAACACCGGGGAGCTGTTTTTT. Protein product: CASRTVSNTGELFF.

The chain links TRBV6-6 to TRBJ1-1, with D unresolved. Germline CDR1 and CDR2: MNHNY and SVGAGI (reference sequence). V dropped 2 bases and J dropped 5 bases, with 12 bases sitting between them. This CDR3 is 14 amino acids long. The CDR3, as DNA: TGTGCCAGCAGTTACCGCGGGAGAGAGACTGAAGCTTTCTTT. Translation gives CASSYRGRETEAFF.

CDR3 in DNA: TGTGCCTCCAGGGGGCCCAAAGCTTTCTTT. Translation gives CASRGPKAFF. V usage is TRBV13 and J usage is TRBJ1-1; 8 bases fit TRBD1. J lost 9 bases, V lost 11 bases, and 5 bases had no gene match. The CDR3 contains 10 residues. Per germline, CDR1 PRHDT and CDR2 FYEKMQ (reference sequence).

A single count supports this clone. This chain links TRBV5-4 with TRBJ1-3, with D possibly being TRBD1 (5 bases). Trimming took 3 bases from V and 2 from J, leaving 9 bases between them. The length of the CDR3 is 14 residues. CDR1 SGHNT and CDR2 YYREEE come from the germline V gene (reference sequence). In DNA, the CDR3 is TGTGCCAGCAGCTCACAGGTGACTGGAAACACCATATATTTT. It encodes CASSSQVTGNTIYF.

This chain links TRBV7-9 with TRBJ2-1; a weak D match, TRBD2 (5 bases). The length of the CDR3 is 13 residues. V was cut by 3 bases and J by 6 bases, with 9 bases left in between. Germline CDR1 SEHNR, CDR2 FQNEAQ (reference sequence). CDR3 DNA: TGTGCCAGCAGCTTCTCGGGGAGCAATGAGCAGTTCTTC. Its translation: CASSFSGSNEQFF.

The chain recombines TRBV28 with TRBJ1-5; possible D gene TRBD1, 5 bases. CDR3 length equals 13 residues. Germline CDR1 MDHEN, CDR2 SYDVKM. Trimming stripped 6 bases from V and 4 bases from J, with 10 bases between. Here the CDR3 DNA reads TGTGCCAGCAGGTTGGGGGGTAATCAGCCCCAGCATTTT. It specifies CASRLGGNQPQHF.

The rearrangement links TRBV12-5 to TRBJ1-2; possibly TRBD1 for D (6 bases). Germline V gene lookup returns CDR1 LGHNT and CDR2 FRNRAP. V dropped 1 base and J dropped 2 bases, with 8 bases sitting between them. The CDR3 consists of 14 residues. The CDR3: CASGLGGQNYGYTF. CDR3 DNA: TGTGCTAGTGGTTTGGGAGGACAGAACTATGGCTACACCTTC.

The chain carries TRBV6-5 and TRBJ2-7; the match to TRBD2 covers 7 bases. From germline, CDR1 is MNHEY and CDR2 SVGAGI. This CDR3 spans 15 amino acids. The V and J ends lost 6 bases and 7 bases, in that order; junction bases with no gene match: 15. The DNA for the CDR3 is TGTGCCAGCAGCCAAACCGGGCCGACGGGGGGAGAGCAGTACTTC. It encodes CASSQTGPTGGEQYF.

The CDR3 sequence: CASSMQGPNTGELFF. In nucleotides, the CDR3 is TGTGCCAGTAGTATGCAGGGTCCGAACACCGGGGAGCTGTTTTTT. The V call is TRBV19, the J call TRBJ2-2; D is perhaps TRBD1 (5 bases). Germline lookup yields CDR1 LNHDA and CDR2 SQIVND (reference sequence). CDR3 length: 15 residues. V gave up 3 bases and J gave up 0 bases, with 8 bases separating them.

This chain links TRBV7-6 with TRBJ2-1, with D perhaps TRBD2 (5 bases). Germline-derived CDR1 and CDR2 are SGHVS and FNYEAQ. Trimming pared 5 bases from V and 0 bases from J, leaving 17 bases between. This CDR3 has 17 residues. CDR3 region: CASSIYLRRSSYNEQFF. CDR3 nucleotides: TGTGCCAGCAGCATCTACCTTCGGAGGAGCTCCTACAATGAGCAGTTCTTC.

The chain has TRBV7-9 and TRBJ2-7; D remains ambiguous. Germline assignment: CDR1 SEHNR and CDR2 FQNEAQ (reference sequence). V was cut by 3 bases and J by 5 bases, with 5 bases left in between. CDR3 length equals 11 residues. The chain's CDR3 is CASSLSNEQYF. CDR3 DNA: TGTGCCAGCAGCTTGTCCAACGAGCAGTACTTC.

The J gene is TRBJ2-1, the V gene TRBV18; D is undetermined. CDR3 length equals 13 residues. The germline CDR1 and CDR2 sequences are KGHSH and LQKENI. V lost 3 bases to trimming and J lost 3 bases, with 6 bases between them. The CDR3 nucleotides read TGTGCCAGCTCACCCTCGGTCTACAATGAGCAGTTCTTC. Its translation: CASSPSVYNEQFF.

The chain has TRBV19 and TRBJ1-4; D is perhaps TRBD1 (5 bases). Trimming left V 2 bases short and J 8 bases short, with 15 bases between. Germline V lookup: CDR1 LNHDA, CDR2 SQIVND (reference sequence). CDR3 length: 15 amino acids. CDR3 protein: CASSILTAGGEKLFF. In DNA form, the CDR3 reads TGTGCCAGTAGTATATTGACAGCGGGCGGCGAAAAACTGTTTTTT.

The chain joins TRBV3-1 (or the pseudogene TRBV3-2) to TRBJ2-5; D possibly corresponds to TRBD2 (6 bases). The CDR3 covers 13 residues. Per the germline V gene, CDR1 is LGHDT and CDR2 is YNNKEL (reference sequence). Trimming shortened V by 4 bases and J by 5 bases, and 11 bases separated the two germline ends. Here the CDR3 reads CASSRGDWETQYF. The CDR3 DNA is TGTGCCAGCAGCCGAGGGGACTGGGAGACCCAGTACTTC.

This chain uses TRBV6-5 with TRBJ1-3; D remains ambiguous. V shed 8 bases and J shed 2 bases, with 4 bases lying between them. Germline V gives CDR1 MNHEY, CDR2 SVGAGI. This CDR3 comprises 11 residues. CDR3 bases: TGTGCCAGCCATGCTGGAAACACCATATATTTT. Its translation is CASHAGNTIYF.

In the case of this clone: The same CDR3 is also encoded by other DNA sequences in this sample. This chain joins TRBV24-1 and TRBJ2-5; possible D gene TRBD1, 6 bases. V was shortened by 4 bases and J by 2 bases, with 13 bases between the two germline ends. Germline loops: CDR1 KGHDR, CDR2 SFDVKD. This CDR3 comprises 15 residues. CDR3 coding DNA: TGTGCCACCAGTGACCTACAGGGTGGGCAAGAGACCCAGTACTTC. This gives the protein CATSDLQGGQETQYF.

The J gene is TRBJ2-5, the V gene TRBV27, with 9 bases matching TRBD2. This CDR3 contains 16 residues. Germline-derived CDR1 and CDR2 are MNHEY and SMNVEV (reference sequence). The trim removed 2 bases at V and 4 bases at J, leaving 8 bases unmatched. CDR3 bases: TGTGCCAGCAGTTTACGCCGGAGTAGCGGGGGAGAGACCCAGTACTTC. Translating it yields CASSLRRSSGGETQYF.

The CDR3 DNA follows: TGTGCCAGCAGCCAAGTTGTCCTTCCCGGGGCCAACGTCCTGACTTTC. It translates to CASSQVVLPGANVLTF. The V call is TRBV3-1 (or the pseudogene TRBV3-2), the J call TRBJ2-6, with D unclear. This CDR3 is built from 16 residues. The germline V gene has CDR1 LGHDT and CDR2 YNNKEL (reference sequence). Trimming left V 1 base short and J 4 bases short, with 11 bases between.

A few counts support this clone. The J gene is TRBJ1-2, the V gene TRBV7-9; D may be TRBD1 (5 bases). V was pared by 6 bases and J by 0 bases, with 11 bases between. Germline CDR1 is SEHNR and CDR2 is FQNEAQ (reference sequence). This CDR3 comprises 14 residues. The CDR3 is CASRWGDTNYGYTF. The CDR3 DNA follows: TGTGCCAGCAGATGGGGGGATACTAACTATGGCTACACCTTC. Based on the CDR3 plus reference TRBV7-9 and TRBJ1-2, the full variable domain is DTGVSQNPRHKITKRGQNVTFRCDPISEHNRLYWYRQTLGQGPEFLTYFQNEAQLEKSRLLSDRFSAERPKGSFSTLEIQRTEQGDSAMYLCASRWGDTNYGYTFGSGTRLTVV.

This clone was counted only a few times. CDR3 protein: CASVTRGGYTF. The CDR3 nucleotides are TGTGCCAGCGTAACCAGGGGAGGCTACACCTTC. The chain couples TRBV12-3 or TRBV12-4 to TRBJ1-2; D perhaps matches TRBD1 (6 bases). CDR3 length: 11 amino acids. V lost 8 bases and J 8 bases, leaving 12 bases between the germline ends.